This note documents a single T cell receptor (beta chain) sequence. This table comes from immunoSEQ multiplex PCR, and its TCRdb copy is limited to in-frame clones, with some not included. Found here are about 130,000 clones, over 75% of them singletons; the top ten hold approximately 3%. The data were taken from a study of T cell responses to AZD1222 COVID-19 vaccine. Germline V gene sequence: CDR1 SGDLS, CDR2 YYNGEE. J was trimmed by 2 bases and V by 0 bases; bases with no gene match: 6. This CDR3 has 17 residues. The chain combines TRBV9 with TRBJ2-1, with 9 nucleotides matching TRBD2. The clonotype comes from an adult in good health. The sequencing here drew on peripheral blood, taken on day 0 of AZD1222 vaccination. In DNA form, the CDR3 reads TGTGCCAGCAGCGTAGCTGGGGCGGGAGGGCCCTACAATGAGCAGTTCTTC. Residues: CASSVAGAGGPYNEQFF.